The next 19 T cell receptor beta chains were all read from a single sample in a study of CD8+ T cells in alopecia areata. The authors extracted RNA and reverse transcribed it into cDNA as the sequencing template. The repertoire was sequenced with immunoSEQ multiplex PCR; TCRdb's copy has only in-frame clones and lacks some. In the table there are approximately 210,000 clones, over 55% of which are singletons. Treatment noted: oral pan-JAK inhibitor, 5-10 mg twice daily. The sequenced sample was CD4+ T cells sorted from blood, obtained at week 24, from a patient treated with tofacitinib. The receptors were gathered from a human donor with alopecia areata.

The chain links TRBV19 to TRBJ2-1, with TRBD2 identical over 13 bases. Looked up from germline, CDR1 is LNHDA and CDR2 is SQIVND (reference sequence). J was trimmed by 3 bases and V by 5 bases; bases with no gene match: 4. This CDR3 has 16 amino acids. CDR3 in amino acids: CASSLRTSGGYNEQFF. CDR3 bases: TGTGCCAGTAGTCTGAGGACTAGCGGGGGCTACAATGAGCAGTTCTTC.

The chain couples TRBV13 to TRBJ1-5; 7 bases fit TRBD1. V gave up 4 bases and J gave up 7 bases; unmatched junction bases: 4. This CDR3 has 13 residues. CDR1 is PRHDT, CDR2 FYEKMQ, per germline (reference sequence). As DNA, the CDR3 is TGTGCCAGCAGCTCGGGCAGGGGGCAGCCCCAGCATTTT. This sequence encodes CASSSGRGQPQHF.

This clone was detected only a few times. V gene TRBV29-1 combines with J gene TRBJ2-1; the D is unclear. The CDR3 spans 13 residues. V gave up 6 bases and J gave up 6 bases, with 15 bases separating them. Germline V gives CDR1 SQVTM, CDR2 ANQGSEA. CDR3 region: CSVGRQLINEQFF. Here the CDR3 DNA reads TGCAGCGTAGGGCGGCAGTTAATCAATGAGCAGTTCTTC.

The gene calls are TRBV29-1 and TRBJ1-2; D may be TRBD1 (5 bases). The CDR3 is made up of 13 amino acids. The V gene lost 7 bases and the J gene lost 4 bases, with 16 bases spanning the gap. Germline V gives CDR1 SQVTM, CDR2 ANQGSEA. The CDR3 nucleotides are TGCAGCGCCCTAGAGGGGACTTCCTATGGCTACACCTTC. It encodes CSALEGTSYGYTF.

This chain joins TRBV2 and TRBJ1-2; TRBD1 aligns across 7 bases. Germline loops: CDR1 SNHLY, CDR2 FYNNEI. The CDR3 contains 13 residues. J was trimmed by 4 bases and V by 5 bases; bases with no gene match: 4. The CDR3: CASSLGQVYGYTF. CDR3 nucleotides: TGTGCCAGCAGTCTAGGACAGGTCTATGGCTACACCTTC.

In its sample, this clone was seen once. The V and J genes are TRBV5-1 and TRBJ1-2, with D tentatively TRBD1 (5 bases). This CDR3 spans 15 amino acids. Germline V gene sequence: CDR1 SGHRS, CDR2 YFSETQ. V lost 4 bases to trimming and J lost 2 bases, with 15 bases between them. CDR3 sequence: CASSGRTGANYGYTF. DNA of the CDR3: TGCGCCAGCAGCGGGCGTACCGGGGCCAACTATGGCTACACCTTC.

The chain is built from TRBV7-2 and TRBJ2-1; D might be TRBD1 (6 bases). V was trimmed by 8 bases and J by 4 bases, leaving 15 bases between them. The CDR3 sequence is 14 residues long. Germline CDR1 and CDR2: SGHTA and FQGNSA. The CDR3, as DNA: TGTGCCAGCTTAGGGACAAGCGTTTACAATGAGCAGTTCTTC. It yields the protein CASLGTSVYNEQFF.

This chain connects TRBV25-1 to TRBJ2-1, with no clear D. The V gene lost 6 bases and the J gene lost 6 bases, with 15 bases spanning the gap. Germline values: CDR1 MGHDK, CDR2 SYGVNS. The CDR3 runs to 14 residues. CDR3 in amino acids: CASSPLQVTNEQFF. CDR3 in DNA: TGTGCCAGCAGCCCGCTCCAGGTTACCAATGAGCAGTTCTTC.

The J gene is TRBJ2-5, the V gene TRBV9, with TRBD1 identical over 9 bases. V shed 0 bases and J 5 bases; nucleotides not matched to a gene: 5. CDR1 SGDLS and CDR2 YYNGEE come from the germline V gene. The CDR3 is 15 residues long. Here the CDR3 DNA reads TGTGCCAGCAGCGTAGAGGGAGGACAGGGGGAGACCCAGTACTTC. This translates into CASSVEGGQGETQYF. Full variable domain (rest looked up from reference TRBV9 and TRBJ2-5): DSGVTQTPKHLITATGQRVTLRCSPRSGDLSVYWYQQSLDQGLQFLIQYYNGEERAKGNILERFSAQQFPDLHSELNLSSLELGDSALYFCASSVEGGQGETQYFGPGTRLLVL.

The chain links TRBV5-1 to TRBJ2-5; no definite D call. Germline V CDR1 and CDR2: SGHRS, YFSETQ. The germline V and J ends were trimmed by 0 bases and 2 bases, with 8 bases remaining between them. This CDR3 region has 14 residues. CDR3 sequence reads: CASSLGEGQETQYF. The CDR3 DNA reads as TGCGCCAGCAGCTTGGGTGAAGGGCAAGAGACCCAGTACTTC.

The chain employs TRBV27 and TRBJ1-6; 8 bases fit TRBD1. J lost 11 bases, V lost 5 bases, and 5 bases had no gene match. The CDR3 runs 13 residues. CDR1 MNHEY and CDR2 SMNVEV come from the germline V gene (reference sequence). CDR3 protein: CASSPRQGTPLHF. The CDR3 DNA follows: TGTGCCAGCAGTCCACGACAGGGGACACCCCTCCACTTT.

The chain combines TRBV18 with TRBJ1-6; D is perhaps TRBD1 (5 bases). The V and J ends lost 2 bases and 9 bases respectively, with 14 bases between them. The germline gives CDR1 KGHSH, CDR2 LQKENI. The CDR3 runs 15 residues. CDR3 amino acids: CASSPEGIGTSPLHF. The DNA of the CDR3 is TGTGCCAGCTCACCAGAGGGGATTGGGACTTCACCCCTCCACTTT.

The CDR3 here is CATSRGEAEDTQYF. DNA of the CDR3: TGTGCCACCAGCAGAGGAGAGGCGGAGGATACGCAGTATTTT. The V gene is TRBV15, the J gene TRBJ2-3, with D hard to call. The CDR3 is made up of 14 amino acids. Per germline, CDR1 LNHNV and CDR2 YYDKDF (reference sequence). Trimming removed 1 base from V and 6 bases from J, with 11 bases in between. The whole variable domain, filled in from reference TRBV15 and TRBJ2-3, reads DAMVIQNPRYQVTQFGKPVTLSCSQTLNHNVMYWYQQKSSQAPKLLFHYYDKDFNNEADTPDNFQSRRPNTSFCFLDIRSPGLGDTAMYLCATSRGEAEDTQYFGPGTRLTVL.

The CDR3, as DNA: TGTGCCTGGAAAGAGGCAGGGGCTTATCATGAGCAGTTCTTC. Its protein product is CAWKEAGAYHEQFF. The chain has TRBV30 and TRBJ2-1, with D perhaps matching TRBD1 (6 bases). The CDR3 sequence is 14 residues long. V was trimmed by 4 bases and J by 8 bases, leaving 18 bases between them. Germline V gives CDR1 GTSNPN, CDR2 SVGIG (reference sequence).

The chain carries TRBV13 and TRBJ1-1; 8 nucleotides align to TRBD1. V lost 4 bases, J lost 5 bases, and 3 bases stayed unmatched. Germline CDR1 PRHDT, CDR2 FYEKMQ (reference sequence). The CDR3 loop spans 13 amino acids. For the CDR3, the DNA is TGTGCCAGCAGCTGGGACAGGCGGACTGAAGCTTTCTTT. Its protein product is CASSWDRRTEAFF.

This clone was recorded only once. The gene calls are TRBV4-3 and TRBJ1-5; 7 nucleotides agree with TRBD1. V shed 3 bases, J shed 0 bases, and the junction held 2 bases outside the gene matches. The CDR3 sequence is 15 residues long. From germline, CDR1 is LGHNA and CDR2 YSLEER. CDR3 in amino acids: CASSQGQPSNQPQHF. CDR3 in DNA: TGCGCCAGCAGCCAGGGACAGCCTAGCAATCAGCCCCAGCATTTT.

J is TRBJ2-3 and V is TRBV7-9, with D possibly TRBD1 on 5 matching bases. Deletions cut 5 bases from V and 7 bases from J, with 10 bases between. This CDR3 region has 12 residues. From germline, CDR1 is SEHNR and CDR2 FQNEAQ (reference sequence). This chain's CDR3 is CASSQTDHTQYF. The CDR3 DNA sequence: TGTGCCAGCAGCCAGACAGACCATACGCAGTATTTT.

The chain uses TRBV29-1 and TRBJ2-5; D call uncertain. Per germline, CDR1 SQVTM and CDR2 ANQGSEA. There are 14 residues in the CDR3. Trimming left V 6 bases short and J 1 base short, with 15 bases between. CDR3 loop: CSVVGRLTQETQYF. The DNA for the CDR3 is TGCAGCGTCGTCGGACGTCTTACCCAAGAGACCCAGTACTTC.

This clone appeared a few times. This CDR3 reads CSVLGDNQPQHF. The CDR3 bases are TGCAGCGTCTTGGGGGATAATCAGCCCCAGCATTTT. V and J are TRBV29-1 and TRBJ1-5; perhaps TRBD1 as D (5 bases). V was shortened by 6 bases and J by 4 bases, with 10 bases between the two germline ends. Germline-derived CDR1 and CDR2 are SQVTM and ANQGSEA. The CDR3 runs 12 residues.